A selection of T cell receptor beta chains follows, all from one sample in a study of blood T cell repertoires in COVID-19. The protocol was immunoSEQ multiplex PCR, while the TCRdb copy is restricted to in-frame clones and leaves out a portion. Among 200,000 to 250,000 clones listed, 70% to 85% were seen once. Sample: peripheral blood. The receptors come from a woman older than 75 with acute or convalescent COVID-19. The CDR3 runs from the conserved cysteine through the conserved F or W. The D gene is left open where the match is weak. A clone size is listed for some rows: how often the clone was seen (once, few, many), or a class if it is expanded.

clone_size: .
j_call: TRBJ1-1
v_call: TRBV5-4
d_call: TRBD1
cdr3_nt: TGTGCCAGCAGCGCCAACGGACAGGGGGTTGATGAAGCTTTCTTT
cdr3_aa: CASSANGQGVDEAFF

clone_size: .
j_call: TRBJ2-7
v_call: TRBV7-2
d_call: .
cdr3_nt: TGTGCCAGCAGCTTCAGGGAAACCTACTACGAGCAGTACTTC
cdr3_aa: CASSFRETYYEQYF

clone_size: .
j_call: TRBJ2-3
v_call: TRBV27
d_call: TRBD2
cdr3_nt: TGTGCCAGCAGTTCACATGGGGCGGGAGGGCCAGAATCAGATACGCAGTATTTT
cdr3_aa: CASSSHGAGGPESDTQYF

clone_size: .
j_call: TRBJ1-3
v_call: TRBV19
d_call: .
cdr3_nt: TGTGCCAGTAGTATGGGGGGAGTTGGAAACACCATATATTTT
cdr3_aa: CASSMGGVGNTIYF

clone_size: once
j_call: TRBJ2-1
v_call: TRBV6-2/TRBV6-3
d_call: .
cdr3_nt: TGTGCCAGCAGCTCCGGACTGGTCACCAATGAGCAGTTCTTC
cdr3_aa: CASSSGLVTNEQFF

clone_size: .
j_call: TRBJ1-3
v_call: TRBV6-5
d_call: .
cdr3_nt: TGTGCCAGCAGGGCTCTAGCTGGGGGAAACACCATATATTTT
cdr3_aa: CASRALAGGNTIYF

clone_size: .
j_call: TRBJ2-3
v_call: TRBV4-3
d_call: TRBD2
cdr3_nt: TGCGCCAGCAGCCGAAATAGCGGGGGGGCCGGAGATACGCAGTATTTT
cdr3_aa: CASSRNSGGAGDTQYF

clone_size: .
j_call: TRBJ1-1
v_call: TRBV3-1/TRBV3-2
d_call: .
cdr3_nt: TGTGCCAGCAGCCGCACAGGTAGTGAAGCTTTCTTT
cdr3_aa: CASSRTGSEAFF

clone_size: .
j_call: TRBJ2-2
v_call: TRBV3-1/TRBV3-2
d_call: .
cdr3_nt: TGTGCCAGCAGCCAAGTTTCAGGGGGGAGGAGCGGGGAGCTGTTTTTT
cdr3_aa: CASSQVSGGRSGELFF

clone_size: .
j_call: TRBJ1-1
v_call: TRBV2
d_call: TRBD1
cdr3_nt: TGTGCCAGCACCAGGGGACAGGGGAACACTGAAGCTTTCTTT
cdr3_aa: CASTRGQGNTEAFF

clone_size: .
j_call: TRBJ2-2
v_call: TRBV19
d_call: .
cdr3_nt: TGTGCCAGTAGTAGGTGGAGGGGCCCCGGGGAGCTGTTTTTT
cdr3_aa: CASSRWRGPGELFF

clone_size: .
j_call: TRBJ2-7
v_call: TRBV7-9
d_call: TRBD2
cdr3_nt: TGTGCCAGCAGACCGGGACTAGGACCCTACGAGCAGTACTTC
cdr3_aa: CASRPGLGPYEQYF

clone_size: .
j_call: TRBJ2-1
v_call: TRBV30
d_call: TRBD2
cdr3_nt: TGTGCCTGCACTAGTGTGGGGAGGGGTGCCTACAATGAGCAGTTCTTC
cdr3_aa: CACTSVGRGAYNEQFF

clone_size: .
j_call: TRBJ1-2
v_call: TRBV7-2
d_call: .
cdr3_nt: TGTGCCAGCAGCAGCGCAGGAGGGAACTATGGCTACACCTTC
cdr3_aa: CASSSAGGNYGYTF

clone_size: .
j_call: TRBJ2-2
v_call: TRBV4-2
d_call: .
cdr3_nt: TGTGCCAGCAGCCAAGAGGACCTGGGGAGGACCGGGGAGCTGTTTTTT
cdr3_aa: CASSQEDLGRTGELFF

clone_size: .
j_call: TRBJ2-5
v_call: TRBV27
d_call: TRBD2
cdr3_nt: TGTGCCAGCAGTTTGAACGGGGGGGCTGAGACCCAGTACTTC
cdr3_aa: CASSLNGGAETQYF

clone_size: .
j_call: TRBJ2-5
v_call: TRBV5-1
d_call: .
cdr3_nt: TGCGCCAGCAGCTTGGGCGGGCAAGAGACCCAGTACTTC
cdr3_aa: CASSLGGQETQYF

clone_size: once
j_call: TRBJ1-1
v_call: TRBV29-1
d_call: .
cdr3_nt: TGCAGCGGCGGGGAAACTGAAGCTTTCTTT
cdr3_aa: CSGGETEAFF

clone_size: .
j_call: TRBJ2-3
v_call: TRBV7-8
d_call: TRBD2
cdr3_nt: TGTGCCAGCAGCTCCGAGGCGGGAGGATTCCTAAATACGCAGTATTTT
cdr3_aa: CASSSEAGGFLNTQYF

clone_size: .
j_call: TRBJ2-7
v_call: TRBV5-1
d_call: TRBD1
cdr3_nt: TGCGCCAGCGGAACCGGGACAGCTCACTACGAGCAGTACTTC
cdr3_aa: CASGTGTAHYEQYF

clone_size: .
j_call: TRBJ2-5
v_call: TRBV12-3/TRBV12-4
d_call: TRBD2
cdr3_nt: TGTGCCAGCAGTTTACGGGGGGCCCAGTACTTC
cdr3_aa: CASSLRGAQYF

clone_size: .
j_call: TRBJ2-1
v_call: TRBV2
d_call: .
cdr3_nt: TGTGCCAGCAGCGCGCAAAGGGGAAGTAATGAGCAGTTCTTC
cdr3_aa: CASSAQRGSNEQFF

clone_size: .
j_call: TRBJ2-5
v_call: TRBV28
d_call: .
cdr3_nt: TGTGCCAGCAGTTTCGGGGGAAGGGAGACCCAGTACTTC
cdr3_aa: CASSFGGRETQYF